This T cell receptor beta chain was recovered during a study of blood T cell repertoires in COVID-19. Germline CDR1 reads LNHDA; CDR2 reads SQIVND (reference sequence). V dropped 3 bases and J dropped 3; count of bases not matched to a gene: 6. This CDR3 region has 15 residues. Profiling relied on immunoSEQ multiplex PCR, and the TCRdb table lists in-frame clones only, not all of them. Of tens of thousands of clones listed, approximately 80% are singletons. The clonotype originates from a woman older than 75 with acute or convalescent COVID-19. The specimen sequenced was peripheral blood. The J gene is TRBJ2-5, the V gene TRBV19; 8 bases map to TRBD1. The CDR3 sequence is CASSIGDRWEETQYF. CDR3 in DNA: TGTGCCAGTAGTATCGGGGACAGGTGGGAAGAGACCCAGTACTTC.